This passage covers 21 T cell receptor beta chains from one sample sequenced in a study of T cell responses to AZD1222 COVID-19 vaccine. TCRdb's table, derived via immunoSEQ multiplex PCR, lists solely in-frame clones and lacks some. The sample comprises about 140,000 clones, approximately 92% of which are singletons, and about 1.5% rests with the top ten. Sequenced material: peripheral blood, taken on day 0 of AZD1222 vaccination. Every receptor here comes from an adult in good health.

The chain links TRBV5-5 to TRBJ1-2, with D tentatively TRBD1 (6 bases). CDR1 and CDR2 (germline): SGHKS, YYEKEE (reference sequence). This CDR3 spans 13 amino acids. Trimming cost V 4 bases and J 4 bases, with 11 bases left between them. This CDR3 reads CASSPDSPYGYTF. The CDR3 DNA reads TGTGCCAGCAGCCCGGACAGCCCCTATGGCTACACCTTC.

The chain combines TRBV19 with TRBJ1-2; 7 nucleotides agree with TRBD1. V dropped 3 bases and J dropped 7; count of bases not matched to a gene: 14. This CDR3 has 16 residues. Germline loops: CDR1 LNHDA, CDR2 SQIVND (reference sequence). The CDR3: CASSIMGTARVGGYTF. In DNA, the CDR3 is TGTGCCAGTAGTATCATGGGGACAGCCCGGGTTGGTGGCTACACCTTC.

The chain links TRBV19 to TRBJ2-1, with TRBD2 matching over 10 bases. Looked up from germline, CDR1 is LNHDA and CDR2 is SQIVND (reference sequence). J gave up 4 bases and V 7 bases, and 13 bases lay outside the gene matches. The CDR3 contains 17 residues. The CDR3 protein is CASTSGRAGGLYNEQFF. In nucleotides, the CDR3 is TGTGCCAGTACCAGCGGGAGGGCCGGGGGGTTATACAATGAGCAGTTCTTC.

V is TRBV27 and J is TRBJ2-5, with 8 bases that match TRBD2. Germline-derived CDR1 and CDR2 are MNHEY and SMNVEV (reference sequence). The V gene end was trimmed by 2 bases and the J gene end by 2 bases; junction bases not matched to a gene: 10. The CDR3 totals 17 residues. CDR3 DNA sequence: TGTGCCAGCAGTTTACAGGGGAGCGGGAGAATACAAGAGACCCAGTACTTC. Its translation is CASSLQGSGRIQETQYF.

This chain links TRBV5-8 with TRBJ1-2, with D hard to call. Germline lookup yields CDR1 SGHTS and CDR2 YDEGEE. This CDR3 is 11 amino acids long. V gave up 0 bases and J gave up 5 bases, with 2 bases separating them. The CDR3 DNA follows: TGTGCCAGCAGCTTGGGGTATGGCTACACCTTC. Its translation: CASSLGYGYTF.

The chain employs TRBV7-9 and TRBJ2-3; D gene unclear. Germline V lookup: CDR1 SEHNR, CDR2 FQNEAQ (reference sequence). Trimming removed 3 bases at V and 2 bases at J, with 9 bases between. The CDR3 loop spans 14 amino acids. For the CDR3, the DNA is TGTGCCAGCAGCTTGTCGGATAACACAGATACGCAGTATTTT. It yields the protein CASSLSDNTDTQYF.

The chain links TRBV6-5 to TRBJ2-3; D ambiguous. This CDR3 spans 14 amino acids. Trimming pared 0 bases from V and 2 bases from J, leaving 6 bases between. CDR1 MNHEY and CDR2 SVGAGI come from the germline V gene. The CDR3 DNA is TGTGCCAGCAGTTACTCACCGTCCACAGATACGCAGTATTTT. As protein: CASSYSPSTDTQYF.

J is TRBJ2-7 and V is TRBV12-3 or TRBV12-4; D ambiguous. CDR3 length: 13 residues. The ends were cut back, 5 bases at V and 1 base at J, with 9 bases in the middle. In nucleotides, the CDR3 is TGTGCCAGCAGTCCCGCCGGGTCCTACGAGCAGTACTTC. This encodes CASSPAGSYEQYF.

The chain combines TRBV7-9 with TRBJ2-7, with D unresolved. CDR1 is SEHNR and CDR2 is FQNEAQ in the germline V gene (reference sequence). This CDR3 spans 15 amino acids. Trimming pared 1 base from V and 1 base from J, leaving 11 bases between. The CDR3 loop reads CASSLGQPLSYEQYF. The DNA for the CDR3 is TGTGCCAGCAGCTTAGGGCAGCCTCTTTCCTACGAGCAGTACTTC.

The chain has TRBV4-2 and TRBJ2-2; the match to TRBD1 covers 8 bases. This CDR3 comprises 15 residues. Germline V gives CDR1 LGHNA, CDR2 YNFKEQ. V shed 1 base, J shed 3 bases, and the junction held 1 base outside the gene matches. CDR3 residues: CASSQAQGDTGELFF. In DNA form, the CDR3 reads TGTGCCAGCAGCCAAGCACAGGGGGACACCGGGGAGCTGTTTTTT.

For this clone: Other DNA sequences from this sample encode an identical CDR3 as well. V and J are TRBV9 and TRBJ1-5, with D hard to call. The ends were cut back, 0 bases at V and 6 bases at J, with 7 bases in the middle. This CDR3 has 13 amino acids. Germline V gene data show CDR1 as SGDLS and CDR2 as YYNGEE. CDR3 residues: CASSVGGGQPQHF. CDR3 DNA: TGTGCCAGCAGCGTAGGGGGAGGTCAGCCCCAGCATTTT.

The chain couples TRBV28 to TRBJ2-7; 8 nucleotides match TRBD1. Germline values: CDR1 MDHEN, CDR2 SYDVKM. CDR3 length: 15 amino acids. V was clipped by 6 bases and J by 4 bases; unmatched bases: 11. CDR3 sequence (DNA): TGTGCCAGCAGCAATCCCGGACAGGGACGGTACGAGCAGTACTTC. This sequence encodes CASSNPGQGRYEQYF.

This clone turned up a few times. The chain links TRBV15 to TRBJ2-2; a weak D match, TRBD1 (5 bases). The CDR3 is made up of 13 amino acids. Germline CDR1 reads LNHNV; CDR2 reads YYDKDF (reference sequence). The V end lost 1 base, the J end lost 6 bases, and 6 bases lay between the germline ends. CDR3 region: CATSRVGAGELFF. The DNA of the CDR3 is TGTGCCACCAGCAGAGTAGGGGCCGGGGAGCTGTTTTTT.

The J gene is TRBJ1-3, the V gene TRBV5-4, with 8 bases aligning to TRBD1. Germline CDR1 reads SGHNT; CDR2 reads YYREEE (reference sequence). Trimming removed 4 bases from V and 1 base from J; junction bases left unmatched: 7. This CDR3 contains 16 residues. The CDR3 bases are TGTGCCAGCAGCATAGGACAGGGAGCGTCTGGAAACACCATATATTTT. Its protein is CASSIGQGASGNTIYF.

This clone was recorded only once. The J gene is TRBJ2-3, the V gene TRBV5-4; D unclear. The germline V and J ends were trimmed by 4 bases and 4 bases, with 16 bases remaining between them. CDR1 and CDR2 (germline): SGHNT, YYREEE (reference sequence). This CDR3 spans 15 amino acids. CDR3 nucleotides: TGTGCCAGCAGCGCCCGACATAGTGGGTCAGATACGCAGTATTTT. Amino acid sequence: CASSARHSGSDTQYF.

V is TRBV3-1 (or the pseudogene TRBV3-2) and J is TRBJ2-2; 7 bases fit TRBD2. The germline CDR1 and CDR2 sequences are LGHDT and YNNKEL (reference sequence). The length of the CDR3 is 18 residues. V lost 3 bases, J lost 3 bases, and 13 bases stayed unmatched. In nucleotides, the CDR3 is TGTGCCAGCAGCCACGAACGACGAGGCGGGGGTTACACCGGGGAGCTGTTTTTT. This codes for CASSHERRGGGYTGELFF.

The rearrangement links TRBV5-5 to TRBJ2-4; 8 positions agree with TRBD1. Germline loops: CDR1 SGHKS, CDR2 YYEKEE (reference sequence). There are 17 residues in the CDR3. Trimming removed 5 bases from V and 1 base from J; junction bases left unmatched: 11. The CDR3 sequence: CASSFRQGAWAKNIQYF. CDR3 DNA sequence: TGTGCCAGCAGTTTTCGTCAGGGGGCCTGGGCCAAAAACATTCAGTACTTC.

This sequence joins TRBV5-1 and TRBJ1-6; 10 bases are a match to TRBD1. CDR1 SGHRS and CDR2 YFSETQ come from the germline V gene. The CDR3 is 15 residues long. Germline trimming cut 5 bases from V and 7 bases from J; bases unmatched to any gene: 6. The CDR3 loop is CASSLDRGRNSPLHF. The CDR3 nucleotides are TGCGCCAGCAGTCTAGACAGGGGGCGGAATTCACCCCTCCACTTT.

The rearrangement uses TRBV7-7 and TRBJ2-1, with a tentative D call TRBD2 (5 bases). This CDR3 is 15 amino acids long. The germline V gene has CDR1 SSHAT and CDR2 FNYEAQ (reference sequence). V lost 4 bases and J lost 1, with 11 bases in between. The CDR3 spells CASSSSGGSYNEQFF. The CDR3 coding sequence is TGTGCCAGCAGCTCCAGCGGAGGTTCCTACAATGAGCAGTTCTTC.

The chain has TRBV27 and TRBJ1-6; 8 nucleotides align to TRBD1. This CDR3 is 16 amino acids long. The junction had 9 bases not matched to a gene; V was cut back by 5 bases and J by 6 bases. Germline V lookup: CDR1 MNHEY, CDR2 SMNVEV (reference sequence). The CDR3 DNA reads TGTGCCAGCAGTAGACAGGGGAGTTATTTTAATTCACCCCTCCACTTT. This translates into CASSRQGSYFNSPLHF.

The chain carries TRBV19 and TRBJ1-2, with 9 bases matching TRBD1. The CDR3 contains 15 residues. Germline V CDR1 and CDR2: LNHDA, SQIVND (reference sequence). Germline trimming cut 4 bases from V and 4 bases from J; bases unmatched to any gene: 7. The CDR3 DNA reads TGTGCCAGTAGTACGCGGACAGGGGTGAGCTATGGCTACACCTTC. Encoded protein: CASSTRTGVSYGYTF. Looking up the rest from reference TRBV19 and TRBJ1-2 gives the full variable domain: DGGITQSPKYLFRKEGQNVTLSCEQNLNHDAMYWYRQDPGQGLRLIYYSQIVNDFQKGDIAEGYSVSREKKESFPLTVTSAQKNPTAFYLCASSTRTGVSYGYTFGSGTRLTVV.